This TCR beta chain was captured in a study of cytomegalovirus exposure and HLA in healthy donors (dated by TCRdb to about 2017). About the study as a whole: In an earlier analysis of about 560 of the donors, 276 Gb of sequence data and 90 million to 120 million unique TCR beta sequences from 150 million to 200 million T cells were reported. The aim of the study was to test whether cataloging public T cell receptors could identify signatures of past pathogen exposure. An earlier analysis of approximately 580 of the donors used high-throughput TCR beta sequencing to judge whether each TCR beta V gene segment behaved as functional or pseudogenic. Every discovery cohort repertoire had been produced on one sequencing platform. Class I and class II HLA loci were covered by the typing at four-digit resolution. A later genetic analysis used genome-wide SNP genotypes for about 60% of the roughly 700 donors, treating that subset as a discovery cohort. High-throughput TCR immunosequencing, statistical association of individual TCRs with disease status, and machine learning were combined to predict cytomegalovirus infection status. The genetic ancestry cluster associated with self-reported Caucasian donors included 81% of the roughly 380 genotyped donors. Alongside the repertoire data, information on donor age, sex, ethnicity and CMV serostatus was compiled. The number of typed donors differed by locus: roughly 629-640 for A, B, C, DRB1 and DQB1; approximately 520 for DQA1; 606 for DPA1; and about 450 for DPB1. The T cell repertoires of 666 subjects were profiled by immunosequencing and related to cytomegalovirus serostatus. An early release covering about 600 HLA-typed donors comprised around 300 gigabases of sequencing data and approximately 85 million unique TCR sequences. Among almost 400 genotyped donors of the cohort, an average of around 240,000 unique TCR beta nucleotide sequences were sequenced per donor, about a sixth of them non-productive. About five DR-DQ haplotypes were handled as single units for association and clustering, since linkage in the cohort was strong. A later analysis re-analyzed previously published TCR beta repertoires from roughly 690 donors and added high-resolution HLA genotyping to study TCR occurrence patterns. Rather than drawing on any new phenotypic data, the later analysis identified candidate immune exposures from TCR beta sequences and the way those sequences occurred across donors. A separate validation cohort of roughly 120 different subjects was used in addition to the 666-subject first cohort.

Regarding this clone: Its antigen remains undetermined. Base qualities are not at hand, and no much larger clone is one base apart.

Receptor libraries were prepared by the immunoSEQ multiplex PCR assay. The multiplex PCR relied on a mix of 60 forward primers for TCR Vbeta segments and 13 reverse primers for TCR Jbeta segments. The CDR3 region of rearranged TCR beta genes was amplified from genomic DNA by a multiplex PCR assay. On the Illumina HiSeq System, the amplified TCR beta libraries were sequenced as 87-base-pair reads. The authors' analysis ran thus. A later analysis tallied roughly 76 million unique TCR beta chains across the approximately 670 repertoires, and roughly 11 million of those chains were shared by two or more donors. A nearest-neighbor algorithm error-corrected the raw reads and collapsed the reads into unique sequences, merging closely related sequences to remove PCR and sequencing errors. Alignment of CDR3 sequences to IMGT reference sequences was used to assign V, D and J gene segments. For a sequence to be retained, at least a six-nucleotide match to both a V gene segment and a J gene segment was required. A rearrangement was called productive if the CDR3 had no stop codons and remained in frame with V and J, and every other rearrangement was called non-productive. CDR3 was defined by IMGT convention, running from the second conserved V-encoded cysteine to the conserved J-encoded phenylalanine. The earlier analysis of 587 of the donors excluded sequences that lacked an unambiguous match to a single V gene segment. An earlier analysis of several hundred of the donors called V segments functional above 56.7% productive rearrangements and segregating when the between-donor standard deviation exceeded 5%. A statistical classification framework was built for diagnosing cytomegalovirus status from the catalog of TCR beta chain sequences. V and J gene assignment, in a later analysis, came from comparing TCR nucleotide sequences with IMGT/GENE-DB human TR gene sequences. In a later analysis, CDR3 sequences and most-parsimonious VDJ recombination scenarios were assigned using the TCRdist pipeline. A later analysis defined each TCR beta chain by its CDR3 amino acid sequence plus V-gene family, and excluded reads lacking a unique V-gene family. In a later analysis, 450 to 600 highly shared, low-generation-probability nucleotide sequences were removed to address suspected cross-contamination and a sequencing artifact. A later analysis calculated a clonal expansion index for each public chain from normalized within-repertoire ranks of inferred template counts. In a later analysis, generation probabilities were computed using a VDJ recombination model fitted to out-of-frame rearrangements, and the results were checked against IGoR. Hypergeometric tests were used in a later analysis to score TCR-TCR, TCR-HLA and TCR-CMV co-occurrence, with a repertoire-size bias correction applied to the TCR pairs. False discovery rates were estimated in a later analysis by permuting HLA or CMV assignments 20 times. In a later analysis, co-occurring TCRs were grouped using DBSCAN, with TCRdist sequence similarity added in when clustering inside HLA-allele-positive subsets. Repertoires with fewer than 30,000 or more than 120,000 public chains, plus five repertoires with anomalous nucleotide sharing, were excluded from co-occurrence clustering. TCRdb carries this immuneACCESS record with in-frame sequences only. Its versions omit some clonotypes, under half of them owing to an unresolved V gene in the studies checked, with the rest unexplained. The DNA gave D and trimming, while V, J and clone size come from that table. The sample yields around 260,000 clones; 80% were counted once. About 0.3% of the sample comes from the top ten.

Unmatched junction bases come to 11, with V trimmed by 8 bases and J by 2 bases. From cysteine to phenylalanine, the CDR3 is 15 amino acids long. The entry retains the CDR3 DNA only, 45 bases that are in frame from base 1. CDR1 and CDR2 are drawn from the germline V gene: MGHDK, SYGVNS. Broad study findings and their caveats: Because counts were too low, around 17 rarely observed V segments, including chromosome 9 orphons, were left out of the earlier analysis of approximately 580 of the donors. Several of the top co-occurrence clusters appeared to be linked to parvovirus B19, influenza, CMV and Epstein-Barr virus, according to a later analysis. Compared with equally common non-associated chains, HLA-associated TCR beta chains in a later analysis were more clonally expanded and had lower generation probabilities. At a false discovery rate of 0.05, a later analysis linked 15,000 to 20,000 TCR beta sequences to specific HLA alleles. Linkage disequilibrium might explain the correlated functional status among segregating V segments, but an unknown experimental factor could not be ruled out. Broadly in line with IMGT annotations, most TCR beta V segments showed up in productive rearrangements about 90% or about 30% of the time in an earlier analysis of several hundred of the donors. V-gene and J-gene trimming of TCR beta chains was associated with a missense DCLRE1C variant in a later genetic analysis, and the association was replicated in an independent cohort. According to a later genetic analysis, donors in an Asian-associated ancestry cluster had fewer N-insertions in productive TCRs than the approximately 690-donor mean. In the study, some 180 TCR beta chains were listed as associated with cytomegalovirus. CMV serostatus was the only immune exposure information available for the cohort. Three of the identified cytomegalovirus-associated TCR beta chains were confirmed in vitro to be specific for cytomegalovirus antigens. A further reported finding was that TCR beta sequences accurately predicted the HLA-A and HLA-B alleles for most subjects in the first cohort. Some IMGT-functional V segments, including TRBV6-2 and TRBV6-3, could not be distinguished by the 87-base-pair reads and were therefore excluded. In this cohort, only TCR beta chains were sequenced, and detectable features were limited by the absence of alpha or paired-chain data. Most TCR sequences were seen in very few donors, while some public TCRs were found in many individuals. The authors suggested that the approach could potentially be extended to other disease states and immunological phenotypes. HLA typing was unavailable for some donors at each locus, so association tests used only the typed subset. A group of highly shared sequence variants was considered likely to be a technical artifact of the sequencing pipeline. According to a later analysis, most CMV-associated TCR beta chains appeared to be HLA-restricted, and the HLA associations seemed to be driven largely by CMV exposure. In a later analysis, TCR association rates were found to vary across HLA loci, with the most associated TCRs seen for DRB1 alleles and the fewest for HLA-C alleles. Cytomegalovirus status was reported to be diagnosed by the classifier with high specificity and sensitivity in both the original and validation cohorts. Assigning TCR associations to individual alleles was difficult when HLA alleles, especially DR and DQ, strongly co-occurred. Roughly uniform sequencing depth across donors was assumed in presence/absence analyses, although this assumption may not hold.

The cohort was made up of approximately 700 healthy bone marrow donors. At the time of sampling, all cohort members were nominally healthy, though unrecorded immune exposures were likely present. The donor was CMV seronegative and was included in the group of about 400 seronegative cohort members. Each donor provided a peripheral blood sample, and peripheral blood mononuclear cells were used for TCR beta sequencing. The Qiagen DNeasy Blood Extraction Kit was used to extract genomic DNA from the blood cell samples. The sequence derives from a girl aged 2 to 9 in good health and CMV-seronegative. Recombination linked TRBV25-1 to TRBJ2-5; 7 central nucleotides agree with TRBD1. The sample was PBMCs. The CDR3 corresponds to CASSKPTGSQETQYF. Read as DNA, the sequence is TGTGCCAGCTCCAAACCGACAGGGAGTCAAGAGACCCAGTACTTC.